The 19 T cell receptor beta chains in this list originate from one sample, sequenced in a study of OX40 agonist ivuxolimab in advanced cancers. Clones were read by immunoSEQ multiplex PCR, and TCRdb kept only the in-frame ones, dropping some. The table lists roughly 60,000 clones, more than 85% of them singletons. The material was CD4+ or CD8+ T cells sorted from blood, obtained in a trial of the OX40 agonist ivuxolimab. These receptor sequences come from an adult with an advanced solid tumor such as melanoma, head and neck, liver or kidney cancer.

The chain combines TRBV7-9 with TRBJ2-7, with D possibly being TRBD1 or TRBD2 (6 bases each). The CDR3 has 14 residues. Per germline, CDR1 SEHNR and CDR2 FQNEAQ (reference sequence). Trimming stripped 3 bases from V and 0 bases from J, with 9 bases between. DNA for the CDR3: TGTGCCAGCAGCTTTGGGGGGCCCTCCTACGAGCAGTACTTC. Amino acids: CASSFGGPSYEQYF.

The rearrangement links TRBV5-1 to TRBJ1-3, with 9 nucleotides matching TRBD1. The CDR3 runs 16 residues. Germline CDR1 is SGHRS and CDR2 is YFSETQ. V shed 0 bases, J shed 8 bases, and the junction held 9 bases outside the gene matches. The DNA for the CDR3 is TGCGCCAGCAGCTTGGACCCCGGGACAGGGAGAGACACCATATATTTT. Translating it yields CASSLDPGTGRDTIYF.

This sequence joins TRBV19 and TRBJ2-5, with 9 bases that match TRBD1. In germline, CDR1 is LNHDA, CDR2 SQIVND (reference sequence). CDR3 length equals 14 residues. Trimming cost V 5 bases and J 5 bases; bases outside gene matches: 6. In DNA, the CDR3 is TGTGCCAGTAGTTCACAGGGGGCCGGGGAGACCCAGTACTTC. Translating it yields CASSSQGAGETQYF.

The chain employs TRBV9 and TRBJ2-3; 9 nucleotides match TRBD1. The CDR3 has 15 residues. V trimming: 0 bases; J trimming: 6 bases; junction bases outside the gene matches: 5. Germline V gene lookup returns CDR1 SGDLS and CDR2 YYNGEE. This chain's CDR3 is CASSVETGGVDTQYF. The CDR3 DNA reads TGTGCCAGCAGCGTAGAGACAGGGGGAGTGGATACGCAGTATTTT.

J is TRBJ1-1 and V is TRBV4-3; D not certain. Germline V gene lookup returns CDR1 LGHNA and CDR2 YSLEER. V shed 4 bases and J shed 12 bases, with 12 bases lying between them. CDR3 size: 11 residues. CDR3 bases: TGCGCCAGCAGCCTCGGGCGAGAAACTTTCTTT. Translated, it gives CASSLGRETFF.

CDR3 in amino acids: CASSVRRGQTGELFF. For the CDR3, the DNA is TGTGCCAGCAGCGTAAGACGGGGGCAGACCGGGGAGCTGTTTTTT. The V gene is TRBV9, the J gene TRBJ2-2, with D perhaps assigned TRBD1 or TRBD2 (6 bases each). The CDR3 has 15 amino acids. The V end was cut by 1 base, the J end by 5 bases, with 12 bases between. The germline gives CDR1 SGDLS, CDR2 YYNGEE.

V is TRBV5-6 and J is TRBJ1-4; D ambiguous. V was clipped by 0 bases and J by 4 bases, with 13 bases between them. The CDR3 is 16 residues long. CDR1 SGHDT and CDR2 YYEEEE come from the germline V gene. The chain's CDR3 is CASSLGFRGRNEKLFF. CDR3 sequence (DNA): TGTGCCAGCAGCTTGGGTTTCAGAGGTCGTAATGAAAAACTGTTTTTT.

The J gene is TRBJ1-5, the V gene TRBV5-1, with D tentatively TRBD1 (6 bases). The CDR3 extends over 15 amino acids. The germline gives CDR1 SGHRS, CDR2 YFSETQ. Trimming took 0 bases from V and 1 from J, leaving 8 bases between them. The CDR3 protein is CASSLDGQSNQPQHF. CDR3 nucleotide sequence: TGCGCCAGCAGCTTGGATGGACAGAGCAATCAGCCCCAGCATTTT.

The chain employs TRBV6-1 and TRBJ2-1; tentative D call: TRBD1 (8 bases). Trimming took 7 bases from V and 9 from J, leaving 10 bases between them. CDR1 is MNHNS and CDR2 is SASEGT in the germline V gene. This CDR3 comprises 11 residues. The CDR3 nucleotides read TGTGCCAGCAACAGGGGGGGTGAGCAGTTCTTC. As protein: CASNRGGEQFF.

The chain employs TRBV9 and TRBJ1-5, with a tentative D call TRBD1 (6 bases). This CDR3 spans 14 amino acids. The V end was cut by 1 base, the J end by 6 bases, with 11 bases between. CDR1 SGDLS and CDR2 YYNGEE come from the germline V gene. CDR3 in amino acids: CASSVRGAGQPQHF. The CDR3 bases are TGTGCCAGCAGCGTAAGGGGGGCGGGTCAGCCCCAGCATTTT.

This rearrangement joins TRBV19 to TRBJ1-4; tentatively, D is TRBD1 (6 bases). CDR1 is LNHDA and CDR2 is SQIVND in the germline V gene (reference sequence). The CDR3 contains 13 residues. The V end was cut by 6 bases, the J end by 5 bases, with 10 bases between. The CDR3 coding sequence is TGTGCCAGTAGCCTGACAGGCAATGAAAAACTGTTTTTT. This codes for CASSLTGNEKLFF.

This clone was picked up a small number of times. DNA for the CDR3: TGCGCCAGCGGGGATTCGGGACTCTTCTATGGCTACACCTTC. Residues: CASGDSGLFYGYTF. The chain is built from TRBV5-1 and TRBJ1-2; D possibly corresponds to TRBD1 (5 bases). The germline CDR1 and CDR2 sequences are SGHRS and YFSETQ. There are 14 residues in the CDR3. V was cut by 7 bases and J by 4 bases, with 17 bases left in between.

The chain employs TRBV5-1 and TRBJ2-7; tentative D call: TRBD1 (6 bases). CDR1 and CDR2 (germline): SGHRS, YFSETQ. This CDR3 contains 15 residues. V was trimmed by 2 bases and J by 3 bases, leaving 15 bases between them. The CDR3 bases are TGCGCCAGCAGCTTTTTAGGACAGCAAGTCTACGAGCAGTACTTC. This encodes CASSFLGQQVYEQYF. Variable domain in full (rest from reference TRBV5-1 and TRBJ2-7): KAGVTQTPRYLIKTRGQQVTLSCSPISGHRSVSWYQQTPGQGLQFLFEYFSETQRNKGNFPGRFSGRQFSNSRSEMNVSTLELGDSALYLCASSFLGQQVYEQYFGPGTRLTVT.

The V gene is TRBV19, the J gene TRBJ2-2, with TRBD1 matching 7 bases. Germline V gene sequence: CDR1 LNHDA, CDR2 SQIVND (reference sequence). Trimming removed 8 bases from V and 2 bases from J; junction bases left unmatched: 2. The CDR3 runs 13 residues. DNA for the CDR3: TGTGCCAGTCGGACAGGAAACACCGGGGAGCTGTTTTTT. The encoded protein is CASRTGNTGELFF.

The V call is TRBV7-2, the J call TRBJ1-1; D gene uncertain. The germline V and J ends were trimmed by 5 bases and 5 bases, with 9 bases remaining between them. Looked up from germline, CDR1 is SGHTA and CDR2 is FQGNSA. The CDR3 has 12 residues. CDR3 DNA sequence: TGTGCCAGCAGCCCCGGGCGTACTGAAGCTTTCTTT. Translating gives CASSPGRTEAFF.

The gene calls are TRBV19 and TRBJ1-1; 11 nucleotides match TRBD1. The CDR3 runs to 13 residues. V was pared by 11 bases and J by 5 bases, with 7 bases of the junction left unmatched. CDR1 and CDR2 from the germline V gene are LNHDA and SQIVND (reference sequence). CDR3 in amino acids: CAASGQGGTEAFF. The CDR3 nucleotides read TGTGCCGCCTCGGGACAGGGGGGGACTGAAGCTTTCTTT.

The chain joins TRBV6-5 to TRBJ2-7; 10 bases are a match to TRBD2. V gave up 5 bases and J gave up 1 base; unmatched junction bases: 5. The CDR3 has 15 amino acids. Germline V CDR1 and CDR2: MNHEY, SVGAGI. CDR3 DNA: TGTGCCAGCAGTGTACTAGCGGGGCAATCCTACGAGCAGTACTTC. It encodes CASSVLAGQSYEQYF.

The rearrangement joins TRBV5-4 to TRBJ1-3; the D is unclear. Germline V lookup: CDR1 SGHNT, CDR2 YYREEE (reference sequence). The CDR3 covers 17 residues. The germline V and J ends were trimmed by 3 bases and 2 bases, with 18 bases remaining between them. The chain's CDR3 is CASSSIHSDAAGNTIYF. In nucleotides, the CDR3 is TGTGCCAGCAGCTCCATTCATTCGGATGCAGCTGGAAACACCATATATTTT. The full variable domain, completed using reference TRBV5-4 and TRBJ1-3, is ETGVTQSPTHLIKTRGQQVTLRCSSQSGHNTVSWYQQALGQGPQFIFQYYREEENGRGNFPPRFSGLQFPNYSSELNVNALELDDSALYLCASSSIHSDAAGNTIYFGEGSWLTVV.

This sequence joins TRBV4-2 and TRBJ2-5, with TRBD2 matching 11 bases. From germline, CDR1 is LGHNA and CDR2 YNFKEQ. This CDR3 has 17 amino acids. V trimming: 0 bases; J trimming: 5 bases; junction bases outside the gene matches: 8. In DNA, the CDR3 is TGTGCCAGCAGCCAAGATCCCTTAGCGGGGGGGAGGGAGACCCAGTACTTC. This encodes CASSQDPLAGGRETQYF.